This T cell receptor (beta chain) emerged from a study of CD8 T cells in Susac syndrome. The ends were cut back, 6 bases at V and 4 bases at J, with 21 bases in the middle. Germline V gives CDR1 MNHEY, CDR2 SMNVEV (reference sequence). CDR3 length equals 16 residues. RNA was extracted with the RNeasy kit, and a quantity of roughly 0.5 to 1 ug was reverse transcribed using random hexamers. The CDR3 of TCR beta was amplified by immunoSEQ multiplex PCR across 54 Vbeta and 13 Jbeta. TCRdb re-derived calls from the immunoSEQ multiplex PCR reads in MiXCR, one entry per CDR3 protein. The sample shows around 150,000 distinct CDR3 sequences, roughly 94% of them seen only once. Blood CD8+ and CD4+ T cells underwent high-throughput TCR beta sequencing.

The sequencing sample was made of CD8+ T cells from PBMCs. This TCR was sampled from a human donor with Susac syndrome. The V and J genes are TRBV27 and TRBJ2-5, with D perhaps TRBD2 (5 bases). As DNA, the CDR3 is TGTGCCAGCAGAACGGCGGGCGGCGACTGGGTAGAGACCCAGTACTTC. This encodes CASRTAGGDWVETQYF.